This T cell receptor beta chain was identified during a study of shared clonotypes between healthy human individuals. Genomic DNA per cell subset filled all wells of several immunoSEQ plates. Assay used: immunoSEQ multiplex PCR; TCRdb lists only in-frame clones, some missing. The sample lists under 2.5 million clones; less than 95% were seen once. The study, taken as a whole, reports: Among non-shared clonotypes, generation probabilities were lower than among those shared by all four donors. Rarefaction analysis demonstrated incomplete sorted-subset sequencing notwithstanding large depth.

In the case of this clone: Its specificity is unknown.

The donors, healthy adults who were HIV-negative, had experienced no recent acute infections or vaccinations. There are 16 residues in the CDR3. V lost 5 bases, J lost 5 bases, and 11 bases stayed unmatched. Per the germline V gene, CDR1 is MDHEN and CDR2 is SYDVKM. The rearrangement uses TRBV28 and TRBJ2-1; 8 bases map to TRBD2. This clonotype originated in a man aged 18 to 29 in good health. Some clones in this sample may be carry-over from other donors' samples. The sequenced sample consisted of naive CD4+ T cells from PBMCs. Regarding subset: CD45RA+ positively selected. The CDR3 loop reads CASSLGSGRRDNEQFF. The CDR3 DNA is TGTGCCAGCAGTCTGGGGAGCGGGAGACGGGACAATGAGCAGTTCTTC.